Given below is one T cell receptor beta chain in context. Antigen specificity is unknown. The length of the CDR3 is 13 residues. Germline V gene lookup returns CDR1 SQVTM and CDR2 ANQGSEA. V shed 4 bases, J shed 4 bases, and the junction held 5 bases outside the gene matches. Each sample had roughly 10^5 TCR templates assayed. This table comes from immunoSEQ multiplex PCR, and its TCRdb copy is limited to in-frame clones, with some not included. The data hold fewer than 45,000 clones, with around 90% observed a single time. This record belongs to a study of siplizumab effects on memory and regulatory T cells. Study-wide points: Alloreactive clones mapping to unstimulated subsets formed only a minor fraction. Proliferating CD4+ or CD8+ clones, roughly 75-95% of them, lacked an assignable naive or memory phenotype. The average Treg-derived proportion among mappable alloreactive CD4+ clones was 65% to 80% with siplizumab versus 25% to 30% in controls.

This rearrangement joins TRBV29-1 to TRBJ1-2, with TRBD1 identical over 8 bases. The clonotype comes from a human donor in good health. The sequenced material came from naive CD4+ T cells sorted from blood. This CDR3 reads CSVGDRSGYGYTF. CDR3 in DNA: TGCAGCGTTGGGGACAGGTCTGGCTATGGCTACACCTTC.